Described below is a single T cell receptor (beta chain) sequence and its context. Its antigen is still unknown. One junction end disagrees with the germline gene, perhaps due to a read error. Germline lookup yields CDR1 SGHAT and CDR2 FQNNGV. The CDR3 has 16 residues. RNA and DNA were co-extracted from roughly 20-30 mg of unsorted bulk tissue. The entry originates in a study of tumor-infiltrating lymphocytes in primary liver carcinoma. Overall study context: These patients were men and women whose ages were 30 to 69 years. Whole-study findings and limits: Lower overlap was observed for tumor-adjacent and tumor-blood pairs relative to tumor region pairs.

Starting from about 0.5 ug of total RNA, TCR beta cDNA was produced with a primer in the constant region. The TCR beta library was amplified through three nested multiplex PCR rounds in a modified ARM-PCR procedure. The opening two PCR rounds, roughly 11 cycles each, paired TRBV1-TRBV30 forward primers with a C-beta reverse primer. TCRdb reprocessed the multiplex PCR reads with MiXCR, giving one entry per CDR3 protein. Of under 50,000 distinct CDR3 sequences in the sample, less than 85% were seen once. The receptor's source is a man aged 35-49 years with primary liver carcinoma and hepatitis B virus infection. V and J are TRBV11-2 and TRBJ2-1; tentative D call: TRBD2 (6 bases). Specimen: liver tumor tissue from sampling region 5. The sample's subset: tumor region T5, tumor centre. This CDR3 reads CASGFRLVGDLNEQFF. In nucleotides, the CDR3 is TGTGCCAGCGGCTTTCGACTAGTGGGAGATCTCAATGAGCAGTTCTTC. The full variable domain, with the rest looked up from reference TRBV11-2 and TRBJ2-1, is EAGVAQSPRYKIIEKRQSVAFWCNPISGHATLYWYQQILGQGPKLLIQFQNNGVVDDSQLPKDRFSAERLKGVDSTLKIQPAKLEDSAVYLCASGFRLVGDLNEQFFGPGTRLTVL.